This is a list of T cell receptor beta chains from one sample in a study of control samples from healthy donors and cancer patients. Some clones are missing from TCRdb's copy, which holds only in-frame ones; the method was immunoSEQ multiplex PCR. There are about 120,000 clones in the sample; approximately 88% occur only once, and 3.4% lies in the top ten. Source material: blood. These receptors all come from a man aged 35 to 55 in good health. Each CDR3 is given with its conserved first and last residue. Each record gives: CDR3 length, D gene, J gene, V gene, CDR3 protein. The D gene is left open where the match is weak.

13,NA,TRBJ1-5,TRBV7-8,CASSFGVNQPQHF
12,NA,TRBJ2-7,TRBV19,CASSMLASEQYF
14,NA,TRBJ2-5,TRBV10-3,CAISQLGDQETQYF
14,TRBD1,TRBJ2-7,TRBV12-5,CASGLETGTYEQYF
15,NA,TRBJ2-2,TRBV19,CASSISAADTGELFF
15,TRBD1,TRBJ2-7,TRBV24-1,CATSDSGQHSYEQYF
15,NA,TRBJ1-5,TRBV25-1,CASSHPGRINQPQHF
13,NA,TRBJ2-2,TRBV15,CATSRANTGELFF
15,TRBD2,TRBJ2-7,TRBV29-1,CSVALGLAGSYEQYF
13,TRBD1,TRBJ1-2,TRBV24-1,CATSGATGGHLTF
13,NA,TRBJ1-4,TRBV14,CASSQGANEKLFF
13,NA,TRBJ2-1,TRBV11-3,CASSPPGGSEQFF
13,NA,TRBJ1-6,TRBV6-4,CASGSDRNSPLHF
13,TRBD1,TRBJ1-4,TRBV6-5,CASDRTGNEKLFF
10,NA,TRBJ1-6,TRBV6-1,CASSEAAANF
14,NA,TRBJ2-7,TRBV6-5,CASSRRLGSYEQYF
13,TRBD1,TRBJ1-5,TRBV30,CAWSGQGHQPQHF
15,NA,TRBJ2-7,TRBV6-2/TRBV6-3,CASSYVAGAPDEQYF
15,TRBD2,TRBJ2-5,TRBV6-5,CASRSTSGGAETQYF
13,TRBD1,TRBJ1-6,TRBV6-5,CASTSTGGSPLHF
10,NA,TRBJ2-5,TRBV27,CASGYGAQYF
12,TRBD1,TRBJ1-4,TRBV10-3,CAISEGQGKLFF
12,NA,TRBJ1-5,TRBV15,CATSRDLQPQHF
11,NA,TRBJ2-5,TRBV10-1,CASSDRETQYF
14,NA,TRBJ1-5,TRBV5-5,CASSNTVSNQPQHF
15,NA,TRBJ1-2,TRBV19,CASSPTRAGYYGYTF
13,NA,TRBJ1-2,TRBV12-3/TRBV12-4,CASSLATGGGYTF
16,NA,TRBJ1-3,TRBV6-5,CASSYSNNHVGDTIYF
16,TRBD2,TRBJ2-1,TRBV7-7,CASSPSSGGGHNEQFF